The sequence of this T cell receptor (beta chain) was determined in a study of cytomegalovirus exposure and HLA in healthy donors. Study summary: Genotyping showed around 81% of some 400 donors falling in the Caucasian-associated ancestry cluster.

PCR primers comprised 60 Vbeta and 13 Jbeta primers. Using immunoSEQ multiplex PCR, the repertoire was profiled, and TCRdb retains in-frame clones only, with some absent. Counted here are tens of thousands of clones, about 74% occurring once; the ten biggest clones make up approximately 16%. This CDR3 contains 14 residues. The V end lost 9 bases, the J end lost 6 bases, and 18 bases lay between the germline ends. Germline V lookup: CDR1 SNHLY, CDR2 FYNNEI. This sequence joins TRBV2 and TRBJ1-5; tentatively, D is TRBD1 (6 bases). The clonotype was recovered from a woman in her forties or fifties in good health and CMV-seropositive. What was sequenced was PBMCs. The CDR3 DNA follows: TGTGCCAGTGGGGGTACAGGGTTGACTCAGCCCCAGCATTTT. Translation gives CASGGTGLTQPQHF.